This is a list of T cell receptor beta chains from one sample in a study. Via MiXCR, TCRdb re-called the RT-PCR reads, giving one row per CDR3 protein. Of more than 600,000 distinct CDR3 sequences in the sample, approximately 15% are singletons; the top ten hold 3.6%. Sequencing was done on a sample of memory CD4+ T cells from blood. The receptors were sampled from a female donor in good health, serving as a healthy control. CDR3s include the opening cysteine and the closing phenylalanine or tryptophan.

v_call	j_call	cdr3_aa
TRBV20-1	TRBJ2-3	CSGREGGIDTQYF
TRBV4-3	TRBJ2-5	CASSDTYKASAYQETQYF
TRBV20-1	TRBJ1-2	CSARDDQLGGYTF
TRBV4-3	TRBJ1-2	CASSQDGEGGLDYGYTF
TRBV6-1	TRBJ2-7	CAIKRGQAYEQYF
TRBV12-3/TRBV12-4	TRBJ2-1	CASWGENYNEQFF
TRBV4-3	TRBJ2-7	CASSQVGGGEQYF
TRBV7-3	TRBJ2-2	CASSPQSFANTGELFF
TRBV6-5	TRBJ1-1	CASLQALDTEAFF
TRBV7-3	TRBJ2-1	CASSPLSGSNEQFF
TRBV7-2	TRBJ2-7	CASSPSLTTYEQYF
TRBV27	TRBJ2-3	CASSFGLGTDTQYF
TRBV5-1	TRBJ2-5	CASSLWTGGDQETQYF
TRBV7-3	TRBJ2-5	CASSSTGSETQYF
TRBV29-1	TRBJ2-7	CSVEEGAGQGDEQYF
TRBV20-1	TRBJ1-1	CSARDQFMLVTEAFF
TRBV27	TRBJ2-1	CASRVLAGGDDEQFF
TRBV6-2/TRBV6-3	TRBJ1-6	CASSYLGQGYNSPLHF
TRBV12-3/TRBV12-4	TRBJ1-1	CASRLGGGRQAFF
TRBV5-1	TRBJ2-7	CASSFDGGGYEQYF
TRBV20-1	TRBJ2-1	CSAIRLAGYNEQFF
TRBV7-9	TRBJ2-3	CASSWIPTSAFTDTQYF
TRBV15	TRBJ2-1	CATSRARSEQFF
TRBV19	TRBJ1-5	CASKGTHLSNQPQHF
TRBV7-2	TRBJ1-5	CASSLSRAGYNQPQHF
TRBV20-1	TRBJ2-6	CSARVAQGAGANVLTF
TRBV11-2	TRBJ1-2	CASSLDSGWDGYTF
TRBV6-6	TRBJ1-3	CASSDQLSGNTIYF
TRBV12-3/TRBV12-4	TRBJ1-6	CASRVGTDNSPLHF
TRBV12-3/TRBV12-4	TRBJ2-7	CASSSKGGLSGEQYF
TRBV7-2	TRBJ2-5	CASSPHPLGTSQETQYF
TRBV10-3	TRBJ2-5	CAISERGDETQYF
TRBV5-1	TRBJ2-3	CASSLGLSGSATQYF
TRBV27	TRBJ2-5	CASSHGQGQETQYF
TRBV6-5	TRBJ1-5	CASSSAESNQPQHF
TRBV12-3/TRBV12-4	TRBJ1-2	CASSETGGPYGYTF
TRBV12-3/TRBV12-4	TRBJ2-2	CASSLVMVHANTGELFF
TRBV3-1	TRBJ2-1	CASSPGISYNEQFF
TRBV7-3	TRBJ2-1	CASSEVGDEQFF
TRBV7-2	TRBJ2-3	CASRPRGSGSTDTQYF
TRBV12-3/TRBV12-4	TRBJ1-2	CATGHKAAF
TRBV7-8	TRBJ2-7	CASSMGQTSGGTYEQYF
TRBV24-1	TRBJ1-6	CATSDGTEANSPLHF